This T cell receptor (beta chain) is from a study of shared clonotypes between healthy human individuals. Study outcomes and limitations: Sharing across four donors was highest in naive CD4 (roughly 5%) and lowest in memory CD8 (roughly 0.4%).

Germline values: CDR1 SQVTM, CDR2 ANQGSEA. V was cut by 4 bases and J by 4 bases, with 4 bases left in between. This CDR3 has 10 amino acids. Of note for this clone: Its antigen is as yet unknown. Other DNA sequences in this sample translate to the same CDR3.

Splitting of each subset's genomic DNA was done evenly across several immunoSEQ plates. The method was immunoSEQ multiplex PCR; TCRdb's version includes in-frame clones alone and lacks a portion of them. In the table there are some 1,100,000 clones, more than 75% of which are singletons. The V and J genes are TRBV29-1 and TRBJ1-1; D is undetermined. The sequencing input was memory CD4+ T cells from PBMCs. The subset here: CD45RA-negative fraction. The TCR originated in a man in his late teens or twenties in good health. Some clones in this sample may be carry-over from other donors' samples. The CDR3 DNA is TGCAGCGTTGGGAGCACTGAAGCTTTCTTT. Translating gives CSVGSTEAFF.